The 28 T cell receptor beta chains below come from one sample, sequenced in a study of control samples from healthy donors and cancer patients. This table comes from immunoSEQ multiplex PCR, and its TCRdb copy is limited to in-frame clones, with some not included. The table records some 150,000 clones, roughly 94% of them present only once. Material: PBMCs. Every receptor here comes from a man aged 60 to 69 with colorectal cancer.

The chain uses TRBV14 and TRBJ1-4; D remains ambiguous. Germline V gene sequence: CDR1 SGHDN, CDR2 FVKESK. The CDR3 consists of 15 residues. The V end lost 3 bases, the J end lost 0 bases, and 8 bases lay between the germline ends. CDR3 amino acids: CASSHLGTTNEKLFF. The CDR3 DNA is TGTGCCAGCAGCCACCTCGGGACAACTAATGAAAAACTGTTTTTT.

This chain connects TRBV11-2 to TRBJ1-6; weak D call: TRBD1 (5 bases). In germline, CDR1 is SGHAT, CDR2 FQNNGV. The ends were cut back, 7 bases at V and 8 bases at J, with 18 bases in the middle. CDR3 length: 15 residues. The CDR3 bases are TGTGCCAGCACCAAACAGGAGTGGGGCGATTCACCCCTCCACTTT. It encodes CASTKQEWGDSPLHF. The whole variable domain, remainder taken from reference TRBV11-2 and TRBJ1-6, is EAGVAQSPRYKIIEKRQSVAFWCNPISGHATLYWYQQILGQGPKLLIQFQNNGVVDDSQLPKDRFSAERLKGVDSTLKIQPAKLEDSAVYLCASTKQEWGDSPLHFGNGTRLTVT.

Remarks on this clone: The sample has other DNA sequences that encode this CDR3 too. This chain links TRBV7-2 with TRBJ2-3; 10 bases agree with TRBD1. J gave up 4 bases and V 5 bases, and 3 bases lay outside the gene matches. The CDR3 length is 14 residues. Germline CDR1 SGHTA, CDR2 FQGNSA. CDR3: CASSRGQGADTQYF. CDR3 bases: TGTGCCAGCAGCCGCGGACAGGGGGCAGATACGCAGTATTTT.

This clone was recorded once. CDR3 in amino acids: CASSPPGPSTEAFF. The CDR3 bases are TGTGCCAGCTCACCACCGGGACCGAGCACTGAAGCTTTCTTT. The chain employs TRBV18 and TRBJ1-1; D is possibly TRBD1 (5 bases). The V end lost 0 bases, the J end lost 4 bases, and 9 bases lay between the germline ends. CDR3 length: 14 residues. Germline lookup yields CDR1 KGHSH and CDR2 LQKENI.

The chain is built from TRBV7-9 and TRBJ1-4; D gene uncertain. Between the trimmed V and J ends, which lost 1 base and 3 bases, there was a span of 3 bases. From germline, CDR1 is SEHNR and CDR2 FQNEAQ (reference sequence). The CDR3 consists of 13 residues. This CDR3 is CASSLVSNEKLFF. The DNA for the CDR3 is TGTGCCAGCAGCTTAGTCTCTAATGAAAAACTGTTTTTT.

CDR3 sequence reads: CASSEGAAYEQYF. The DNA for the CDR3 is TGCGCCAGCAGTGAAGGAGCAGCCTACGAGCAGTACTTC. V and J are TRBV10-1 and TRBJ2-7; D gene ambiguous. This CDR3 contains 13 residues. CDR1 and CDR2 from the germline V gene are WNHNN and SYGVQD (reference sequence). V lost 3 bases and J 2 bases, leaving 8 bases between the germline ends.

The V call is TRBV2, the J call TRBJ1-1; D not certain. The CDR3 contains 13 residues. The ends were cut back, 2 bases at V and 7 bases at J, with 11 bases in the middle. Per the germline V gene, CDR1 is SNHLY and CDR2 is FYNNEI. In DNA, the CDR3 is TGTGCCAGCAGTGAACAGGCGGTCGGTGAAGCTTTCTTT. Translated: CASSEQAVGEAFF.

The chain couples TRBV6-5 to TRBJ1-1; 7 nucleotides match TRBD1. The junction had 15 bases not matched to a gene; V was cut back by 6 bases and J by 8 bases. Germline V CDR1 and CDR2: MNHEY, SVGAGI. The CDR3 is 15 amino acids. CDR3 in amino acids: CASRLTGSPGREAFF. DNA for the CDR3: TGTGCCAGCAGACTGACAGGGTCCCCCGGGAGGGAAGCTTTCTTT.

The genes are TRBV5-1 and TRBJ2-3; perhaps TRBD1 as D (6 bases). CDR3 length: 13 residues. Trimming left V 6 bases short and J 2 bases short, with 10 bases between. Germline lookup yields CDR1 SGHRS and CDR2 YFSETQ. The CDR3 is CASIRQDTDTQYF. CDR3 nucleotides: TGCGCCAGCATTAGACAGGACACAGATACGCAGTATTTT.

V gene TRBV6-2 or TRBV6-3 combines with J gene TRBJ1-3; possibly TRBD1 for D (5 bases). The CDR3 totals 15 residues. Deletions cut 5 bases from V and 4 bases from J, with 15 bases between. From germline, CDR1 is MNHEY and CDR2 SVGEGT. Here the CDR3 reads CASSPTRAGGNTIYF. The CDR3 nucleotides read TGTGCCAGCAGTCCGACCAGGGCTGGAGGAAACACCATATATTTT.

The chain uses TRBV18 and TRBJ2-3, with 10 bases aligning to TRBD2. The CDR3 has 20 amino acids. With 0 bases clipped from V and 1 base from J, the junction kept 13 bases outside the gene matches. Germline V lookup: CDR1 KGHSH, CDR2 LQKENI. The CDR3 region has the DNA TGTGCCAGCTCACCACCGACAGGGTCTAGCGGGGGAGGTGGCACAGATACGCAGTATTTT. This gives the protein CASSPPTGSSGGGGTDTQYF.

The CDR3 protein is CASSPNAPSGLTDTQYF. CDR3 sequence (DNA): TGTGCCAGCAGCCCAAATGCCCCTAGCGGGCTCACAGATACGCAGTATTTT. The rearrangement uses TRBV7-6 and TRBJ2-3; TRBD2 agrees at 8 bases. The germline gives CDR1 SGHVS, CDR2 FNYEAQ. This CDR3 region has 17 residues. V dropped 5 bases and J dropped 2; count of bases not matched to a gene: 12.

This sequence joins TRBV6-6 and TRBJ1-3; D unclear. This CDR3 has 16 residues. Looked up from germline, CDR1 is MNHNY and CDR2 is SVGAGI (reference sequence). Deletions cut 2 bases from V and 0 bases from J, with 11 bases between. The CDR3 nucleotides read TGTGCCAGCAGTTACGCGCAGAAGCACTCTGGAAACACCATATATTTT. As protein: CASSYAQKHSGNTIYF.

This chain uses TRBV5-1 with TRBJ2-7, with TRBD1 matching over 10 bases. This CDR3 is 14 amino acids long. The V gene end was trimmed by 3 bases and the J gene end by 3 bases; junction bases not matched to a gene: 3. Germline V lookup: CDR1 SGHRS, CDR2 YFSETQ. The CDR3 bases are TGCGCCAGCAGCTCGGGACAGGGGCGCTACGAGCAGTACTTC. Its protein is CASSSGQGRYEQYF.

The CDR3 loop reads CASSTIRRGGELFF. The CDR3 coding sequence is TGTGCCAGCAGCACTATCAGGAGAGGCGGGGAGCTGTTTTTT. The chain recombines TRBV7-2 with TRBJ2-2; D gene unclear. CDR3 length equals 14 residues. Germline V lookup: CDR1 SGHTA, CDR2 FQGNSA. The V and J ends lost 5 bases and 7 bases respectively, with 14 bases between them.

CDR3 amino acids: CASSLRAGVVPLHF. CDR3 in DNA: TGTGCCAGCAGCTTGAGGGCAGGGGTGGTACCCCTCCACTTT. J is TRBJ1-6 and V is TRBV5-6, with D perhaps matching TRBD1 (6 bases). CDR3 size: 14 residues. V lost 1 base and J lost 12, with 14 bases in between. Germline lookup yields CDR1 SGHDT and CDR2 YYEEEE.

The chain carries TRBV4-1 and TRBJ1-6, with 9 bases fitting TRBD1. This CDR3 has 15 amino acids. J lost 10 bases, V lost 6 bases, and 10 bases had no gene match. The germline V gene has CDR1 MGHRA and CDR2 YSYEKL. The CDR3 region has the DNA TGCGCCAGCAGGTCCCGGGACAGGGTTCGATCACCCCTCCACTTT. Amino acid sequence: CASRSRDRVRSPLHF.

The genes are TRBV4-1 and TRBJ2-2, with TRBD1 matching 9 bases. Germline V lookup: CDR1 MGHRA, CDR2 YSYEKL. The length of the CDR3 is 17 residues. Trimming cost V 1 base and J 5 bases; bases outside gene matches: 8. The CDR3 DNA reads TGCGCCAGCAGCCAAGTCCGACAGGGGGGGTGGACCGGGGAGCTGTTTTTT. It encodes CASSQVRQGGWTGELFF.

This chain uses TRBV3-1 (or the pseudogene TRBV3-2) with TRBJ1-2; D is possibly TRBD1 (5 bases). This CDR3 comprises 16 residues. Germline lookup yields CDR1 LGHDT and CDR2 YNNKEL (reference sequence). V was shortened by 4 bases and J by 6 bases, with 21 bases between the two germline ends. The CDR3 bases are TGTGCCAGCAGCCTACAAGATAAGGGGAAGGCCCATGGCTACACCTTC. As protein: CASSLQDKGKAHGYTF.

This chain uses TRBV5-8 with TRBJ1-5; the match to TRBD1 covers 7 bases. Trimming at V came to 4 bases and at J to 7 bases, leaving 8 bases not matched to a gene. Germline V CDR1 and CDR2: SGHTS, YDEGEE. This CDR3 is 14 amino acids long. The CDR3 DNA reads TGTGCCAGCAGCCATGACAGGGATAGGCAGCCCCAGCATTTT. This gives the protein CASSHDRDRQPQHF.

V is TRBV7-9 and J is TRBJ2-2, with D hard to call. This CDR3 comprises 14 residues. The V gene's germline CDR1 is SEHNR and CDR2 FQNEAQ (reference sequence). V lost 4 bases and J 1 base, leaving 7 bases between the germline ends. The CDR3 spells CASSWAGNTGELFF. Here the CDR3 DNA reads TGTGCCAGCAGCTGGGCAGGGAACACCGGGGAGCTGTTTTTT. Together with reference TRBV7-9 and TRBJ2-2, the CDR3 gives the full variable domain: DTGVSQNPRHKITKRGQNVTFRCDPISEHNRLYWYRQTLGQGPEFLTYFQNEAQLEKSRLLSDRFSAERPKGSFSTLEIQRTEQGDSAMYLCASSWAGNTGELFFGEGSRLTVL.

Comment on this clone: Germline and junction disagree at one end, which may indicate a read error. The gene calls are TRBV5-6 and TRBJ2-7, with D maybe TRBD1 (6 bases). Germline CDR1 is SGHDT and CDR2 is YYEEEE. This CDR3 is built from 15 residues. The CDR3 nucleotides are TGTGCCAGCAGCCGGGATCGGACAACCTTCAAACAGGGAAACTTC. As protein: CASSRDRTTFKQGNF.

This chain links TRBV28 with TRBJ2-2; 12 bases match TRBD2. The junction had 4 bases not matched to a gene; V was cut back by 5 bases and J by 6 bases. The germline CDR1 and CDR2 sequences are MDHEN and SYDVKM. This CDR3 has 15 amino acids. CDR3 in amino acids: CASSTTSGGPGELFF. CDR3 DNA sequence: TGTGCCAGCAGTACGACTAGCGGGGGACCCGGGGAGCTGTTTTTT.

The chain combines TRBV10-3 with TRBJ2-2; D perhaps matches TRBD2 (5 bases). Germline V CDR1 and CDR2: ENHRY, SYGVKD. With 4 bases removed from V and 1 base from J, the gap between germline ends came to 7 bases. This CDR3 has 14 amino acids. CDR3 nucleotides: TGTGCCATCAGTGTAGCGAAGAACACCGGGGAGCTGTTTTTT. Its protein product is CAISVAKNTGELFF.

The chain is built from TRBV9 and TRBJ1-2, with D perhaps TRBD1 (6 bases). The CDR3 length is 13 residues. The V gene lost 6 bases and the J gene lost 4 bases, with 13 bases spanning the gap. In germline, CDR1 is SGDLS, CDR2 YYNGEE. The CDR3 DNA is TGTGCCAGCACCAGGACAGAGAGCTATGGCTACACCTTC. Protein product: CASTRTESYGYTF.

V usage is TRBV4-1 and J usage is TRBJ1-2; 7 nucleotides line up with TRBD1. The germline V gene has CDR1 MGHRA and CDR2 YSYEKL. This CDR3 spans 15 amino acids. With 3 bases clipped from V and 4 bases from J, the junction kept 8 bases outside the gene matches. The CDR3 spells CASSQGLRDSYGYTF. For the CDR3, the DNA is TGCGCCAGCAGCCAGGGGCTTCGGGACAGCTATGGCTACACCTTC.

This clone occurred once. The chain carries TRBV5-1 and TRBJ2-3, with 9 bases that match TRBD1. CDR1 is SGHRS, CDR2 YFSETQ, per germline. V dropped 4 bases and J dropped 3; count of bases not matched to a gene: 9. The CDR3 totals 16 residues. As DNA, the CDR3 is TGCGCCAGCAGCGACTGGGACAGGGCTGGAACAGATACGCAGTATTTT. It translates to CASSDWDRAGTDTQYF.

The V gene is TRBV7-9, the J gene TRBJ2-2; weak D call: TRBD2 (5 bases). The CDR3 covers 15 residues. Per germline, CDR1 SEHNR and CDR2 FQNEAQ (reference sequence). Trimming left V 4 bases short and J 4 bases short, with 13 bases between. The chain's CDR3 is CASSWRGSATGELFF. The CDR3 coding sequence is TGTGCCAGCAGCTGGAGAGGGAGCGCCACCGGGGAGCTGTTTTTT.